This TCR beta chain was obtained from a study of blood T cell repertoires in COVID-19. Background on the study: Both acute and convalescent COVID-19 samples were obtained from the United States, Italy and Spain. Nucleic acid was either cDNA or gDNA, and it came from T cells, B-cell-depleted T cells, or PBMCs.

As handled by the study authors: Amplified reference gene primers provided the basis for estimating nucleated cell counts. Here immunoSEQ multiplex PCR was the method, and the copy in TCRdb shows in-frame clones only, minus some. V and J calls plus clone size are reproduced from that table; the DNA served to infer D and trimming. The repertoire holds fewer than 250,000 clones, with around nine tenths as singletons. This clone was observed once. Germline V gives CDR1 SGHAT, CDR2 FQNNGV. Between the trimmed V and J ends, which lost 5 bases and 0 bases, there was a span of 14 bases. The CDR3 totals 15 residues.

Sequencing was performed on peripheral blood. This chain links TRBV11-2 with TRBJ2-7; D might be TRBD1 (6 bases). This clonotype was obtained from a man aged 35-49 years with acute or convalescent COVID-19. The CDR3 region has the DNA TGTGCCAGCAGCGTCGGACAGACGAGCTCCTACGAGCAGTACTTC. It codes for CASSVGQTSSYEQYF.